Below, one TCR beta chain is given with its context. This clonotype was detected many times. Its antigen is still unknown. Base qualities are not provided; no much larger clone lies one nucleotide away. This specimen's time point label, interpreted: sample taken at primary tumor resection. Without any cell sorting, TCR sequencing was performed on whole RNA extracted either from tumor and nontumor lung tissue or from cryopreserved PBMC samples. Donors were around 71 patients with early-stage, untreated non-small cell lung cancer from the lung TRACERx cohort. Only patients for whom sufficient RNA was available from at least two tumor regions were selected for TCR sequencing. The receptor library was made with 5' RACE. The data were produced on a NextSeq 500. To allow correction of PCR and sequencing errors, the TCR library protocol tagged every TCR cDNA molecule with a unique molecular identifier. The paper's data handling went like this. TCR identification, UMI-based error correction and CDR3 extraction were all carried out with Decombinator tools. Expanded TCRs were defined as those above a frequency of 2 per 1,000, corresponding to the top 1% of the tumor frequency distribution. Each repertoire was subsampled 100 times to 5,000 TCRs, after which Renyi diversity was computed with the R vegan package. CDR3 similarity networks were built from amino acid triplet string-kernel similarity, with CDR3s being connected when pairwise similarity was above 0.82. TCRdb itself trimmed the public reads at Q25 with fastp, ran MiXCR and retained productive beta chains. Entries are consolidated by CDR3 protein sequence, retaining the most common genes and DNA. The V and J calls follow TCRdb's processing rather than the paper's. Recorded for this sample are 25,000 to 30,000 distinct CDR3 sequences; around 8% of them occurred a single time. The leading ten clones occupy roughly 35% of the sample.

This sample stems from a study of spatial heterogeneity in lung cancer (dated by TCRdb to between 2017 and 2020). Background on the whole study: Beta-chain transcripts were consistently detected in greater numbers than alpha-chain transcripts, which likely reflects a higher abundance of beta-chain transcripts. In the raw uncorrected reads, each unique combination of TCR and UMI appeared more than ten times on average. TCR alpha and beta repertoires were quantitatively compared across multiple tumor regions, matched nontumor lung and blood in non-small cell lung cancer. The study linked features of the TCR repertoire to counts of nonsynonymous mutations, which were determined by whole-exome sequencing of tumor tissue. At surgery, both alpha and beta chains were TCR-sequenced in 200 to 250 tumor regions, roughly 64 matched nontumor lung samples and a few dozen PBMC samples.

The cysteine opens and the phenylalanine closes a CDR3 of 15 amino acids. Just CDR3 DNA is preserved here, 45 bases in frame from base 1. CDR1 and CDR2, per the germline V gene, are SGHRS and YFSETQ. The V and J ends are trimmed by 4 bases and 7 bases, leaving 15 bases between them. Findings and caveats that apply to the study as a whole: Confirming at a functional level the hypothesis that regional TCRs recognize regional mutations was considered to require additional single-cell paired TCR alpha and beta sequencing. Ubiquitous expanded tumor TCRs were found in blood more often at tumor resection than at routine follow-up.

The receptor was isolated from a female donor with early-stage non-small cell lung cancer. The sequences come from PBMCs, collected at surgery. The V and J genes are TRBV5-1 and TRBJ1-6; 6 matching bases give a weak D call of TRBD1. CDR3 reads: CASSLGDTANSPLHF. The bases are TGCGCCAGCAGCCTCGGGGACACAGCGAATTCACCCCTCCACTTT.